This TCR beta chain emerged from a study of blood T cell repertoires in COVID-19. J was trimmed by 5 bases and V by 5 bases; bases with no gene match: 14. Germline V gives CDR1 PRHDT, CDR2 FYEKMQ (reference sequence). The CDR3 runs 18 residues. The assay was immunoSEQ multiplex PCR, and TCRdb's table has in-frame clones only and misses some. The data show roughly 200,000 clones, about 70% seen once. The genes are TRBV13 and TRBJ2-1; 11 positions agree with TRBD2. The source is a woman in her fifties or sixties with active or convalescent COVID-19. The sample was peripheral blood. CDR3 sequence: CASSPRGLAGVLNNEQFF. Here the CDR3 DNA reads TGTGCCAGCAGCCCCCGAGGACTAGCGGGCGTCCTCAACAATGAGCAGTTCTTC.